The next 19 T cell receptor beta chains were all read from a single sample in a study of blood T cell repertoires in COVID-19. Produced via immunoSEQ multiplex PCR; TCRdb's table is partial and in-frame only. The sample lists about 76,000 clones; 90% to 95% were seen once. The material sequenced was peripheral blood. The receptors originated from a human donor in a cohort sampled during active COVID-19.

This clone was seen more than once but under ten times. The rearrangement links TRBV6-2 or TRBV6-3 to TRBJ1-1; no reliable D call. The CDR3 sequence is 16 residues long. The V end was cut by 6 bases, the J end by 3 bases, with 20 bases between. Germline V gives CDR1 MNHEY, CDR2 SVGEGT. CDR3 region: CASSTNIEGRDTEAFF. In nucleotides, the CDR3 is TGTGCCAGCAGCACCAACATTGAGGGTCGGGACACTGAAGCTTTCTTT.

This chain uses TRBV2 with TRBJ1-6; 9 bases are a match to TRBD1. In germline, CDR1 is SNHLY, CDR2 FYNNEI. Trimming took 7 bases from V and 9 from J; bases not matched to a gene: 13. CDR3 length: 16 amino acids. CDR3 sequence: CASKETGQGGRSPLHF. The CDR3 bases are TGTGCCAGCAAAGAAACGGGACAGGGAGGCCGTTCACCCCTCCACTTT.

On this clone: A clone one base away is much larger, so this may be a read error. The chain is built from TRBV7-6 and TRBJ2-5; TRBD2 matches 9 bases. CDR3 length equals 16 residues. The V gene's germline CDR1 is SGHVS and CDR2 FNYEAQ. The CDR3 loop reads CATSLGGGGGTETQYF. The CDR3, as DNA: TGTGCCACCAGCTTAGGCGGCGGGGGGGGGACAGAGACCCAGTACTTC.

This sequence joins TRBV6-2 or TRBV6-3 and TRBJ2-7; D is uncertain. V shed 5 bases and J shed 4 bases, with 9 bases lying between them. The CDR3 has 12 residues. Germline V gene data show CDR1 as MNHEY and CDR2 as SVGEGT. In nucleotides, the CDR3 is TGTGCCAGCAGTAGCCCCCCTTACGAGCAGTACTTC. Protein: CASSSPPYEQYF.

V and J are TRBV7-6 and TRBJ2-1; 11 nucleotides line up with TRBD2. V was clipped by 2 bases and J by 3 bases; unmatched bases: 6. The length of the CDR3 is 17 residues. The germline V gene encodes CDR1 SGHVS and CDR2 FNYEAQ. The CDR3 DNA reads TGTGCCAGCAGCTTACCTAGCGGGGGGCTTAACTACAATGAGCAGTTCTTC. Its translation is CASSLPSGGLNYNEQFF.

The rearrangement uses TRBV5-1 and TRBJ2-7, with 10 bases identical to TRBD2. Trimming removed 2 bases from V and 7 bases from J; junction bases left unmatched: 6. Germline V gene sequence: CDR1 SGHRS, CDR2 YFSETQ. The CDR3 is 14 amino acids. DNA of the CDR3: TGCGCCAGCAGCTTCCTTCTAGCGGGGGCAGAGCAGTACTTC. Its translation is CASSFLLAGAEQYF.

This clone was seen only once. The V gene is TRBV5-1, the J gene TRBJ2-7; 11 bases line up with TRBD1. CDR3 size: 14 residues. The V gene end was trimmed by 4 bases and the J gene end by 4 bases; junction bases not matched to a gene: 4. Per the germline V gene, CDR1 is SGHRS and CDR2 is YFSETQ. Here the CDR3 DNA reads TGCGCCAGCAGCGGAGGGACAGGGGGGTACGAGCAGTACTTC. Its protein product is CASSGGTGGYEQYF.

The chain has TRBV9 and TRBJ2-5; 14 bases fit TRBD2. Per germline, CDR1 SGDLS and CDR2 YYNGEE. J lost 5 bases, V lost 3 bases, and 3 bases had no gene match. The CDR3 runs to 15 residues. CDR3 nucleotide sequence: TGTGCCAGCAGCGCGAGACTAGCGGGGGGGGAGACCCAGTACTTC. It encodes CASSARLAGGETQYF.

The V call is TRBV6-1, the J call TRBJ1-1; TRBD1 is a possible D gene (5 bases). The CDR3 contains 15 residues. V shed 3 bases and J shed 1 base, with 12 bases lying between them. Germline loops: CDR1 MNHNS, CDR2 SASEGT. CDR3 nucleotides: TGTGCCAGCAGTGAGGGGCAGGCTACGAACACTGAAGCTTTCTTT. It yields the protein CASSEGQATNTEAFF.

The chain employs TRBV6-2 or TRBV6-3 and TRBJ1-5; 7 bases line up with TRBD1. The V and J ends lost 6 bases and 4 bases, in that order; junction bases with no gene match: 3. This CDR3 comprises 13 residues. The V gene's germline CDR1 is MNHEY and CDR2 SVGEGT. The CDR3 loop reads CASSLRGNQPQHF. The CDR3 nucleotides read TGTGCCAGCAGCCTCAGGGGGAATCAGCCCCAGCATTTT.

The chain couples TRBV10-1 to TRBJ2-2, with TRBD2 identical over 8 bases. The CDR3 consists of 16 residues. Looked up from germline, CDR1 is WNHNN and CDR2 is SYGVQD (reference sequence). Trimming cost V 0 bases and J 3 bases; bases outside gene matches: 3. The CDR3 loop is CASSESGGGDTGELFF. Here the CDR3 DNA reads TGCGCCAGCAGTGAGTCCGGGGGGGGAGACACCGGGGAGCTGTTTTTT.

The rearrangement joins TRBV10-3 to TRBJ1-2; D gene uncertain. The CDR3 is made up of 14 amino acids. Trimming removed 3 bases from V and 4 bases from J, with 12 bases in between. CDR1 and CDR2 (germline): ENHRY, SYGVKD. CDR3 amino acids: CAISDSPGGYGYTF. In DNA form, the CDR3 reads TGTGCCATCAGTGATTCCCCCGGCGGCTATGGCTACACCTTC.

The V call is TRBV19, the J call TRBJ2-1; TRBD2 matches 15 bases. This CDR3 has 17 residues. V was pared by 7 bases and J by 3 bases, with 7 bases of the junction left unmatched. Looked up from germline, CDR1 is LNHDA and CDR2 is SQIVND (reference sequence). This chain's CDR3 is CASNPGTSGGSYNEQFF. CDR3 DNA sequence: TGTGCCAGTAACCCAGGGACTAGCGGGGGGAGCTACAATGAGCAGTTCTTC.

To note about this clone: One end of the junction is discordant with germline, which a read error may explain. This chain joins TRBV6-7 and TRBJ2-7, with 12 nucleotides matching TRBD1. TRBV6-7 is an ORF, and what it does is uncertain. The CDR3 is 15 residues long. CDR3 sequence (DNA): TGTGCCAGCATTTACCGGGACAGGGGGCACCCAGGGCAGTACTTC. Amino acid sequence: CASIYRDRGHPGQYF.

This clone was found once. The chain couples TRBV29-1 to TRBJ2-5; no definite D call. Germline V gene data show CDR1 as SQVTM and CDR2 as ANQGSEA. Trimming stripped 4 bases from V and 1 base from J, with 10 bases between. The CDR3 has 13 residues. In nucleotides, the CDR3 is TGCAGCGTTGTAAGGAGTATCCAAGAGACCCAGTACTTC. It translates to CSVVRSIQETQYF.

The V gene is TRBV6-2 or TRBV6-3, the J gene TRBJ1-2; TRBD1 matches at 9 bases. The CDR3 loop spans 15 amino acids. The ends lost 6 bases at V and 3 bases at J; junction bases unmatched: 8. The V gene's germline CDR1 is MNHEY and CDR2 SVGEGT. CDR3: CASSLPGTGHYGYTF. Written as DNA, the CDR3 is TGTGCCAGCAGCCTCCCCGGGACAGGGCACTATGGCTACACCTTC.

This chain connects TRBV3-1 (or the pseudogene TRBV3-2) to TRBJ1-6; D gene ambiguous. CDR3 size: 14 residues. V was clipped by 4 bases and J by 6 bases, with 10 bases between them. CDR1 and CDR2 from the germline V gene are LGHDT and YNNKEL (reference sequence). CDR3 in DNA: TGTGCCAGCAGCCCTGGACTGGTTAATTCACCCCTCCACTTT. This gives the protein CASSPGLVNSPLHF.

V and J are TRBV2 and TRBJ2-1, with D unclear. The CDR3 contains 12 residues. Between the trimmed V and J ends, which lost 2 bases and 7 bases, there was a span of 6 bases. The germline gives CDR1 SNHLY, CDR2 FYNNEI. The CDR3 sequence: CASSEHGNEQFF. CDR3 coding DNA: TGTGCCAGCAGTGAACACGGGAATGAGCAGTTCTTC.

The V call is TRBV29-1, the J call TRBJ2-7, with 11 bases identical to TRBD1. Per germline, CDR1 SQVTM and CDR2 ANQGSEA. CDR3 length equals 14 residues. V was pared by 6 bases and J by 1 base, with 5 bases of the junction left unmatched. CDR3 bases: TGCAGCGTCGACGGACAGGGGGCGTCCTACGAGCAGTACTTC. Translating it yields CSVDGQGASYEQYF.